Below, 31 T cell receptor beta chains from the same sample are listed, as sequenced in a study of blood T cell repertoires in COVID-19. Profiled with immunoSEQ multiplex PCR; TCRdb holds only in-frame clones, not every one. Among about 80,000 clones listed, over 75% were seen once. Sequencing was done on a sample of peripheral blood. These receptor sequences come from a human donor in a cohort sampled during active COVID-19.

The V and J genes are TRBV7-2 and TRBJ2-5, with 14 bases identical to TRBD2. The CDR3 is made up of 15 amino acids. Germline V gives CDR1 SGHTA, CDR2 FQGNSA. Trimming took 5 bases from V and 4 from J; bases not matched to a gene: 3. CDR3 protein: CASSRTSGGTETQYF. The DNA of the CDR3 is TGTGCCAGCAGCCGGACTAGCGGGGGGACAGAGACCCAGTACTTC.

The chain has TRBV7-6 and TRBJ1-1, with 7 bases lining up with TRBD1. Germline V gene sequence: CDR1 SGHVS, CDR2 FNYEAQ. Losses at the gene ends were 4 bases for V and 6 bases for J; bases not matched to a gene: 17. This CDR3 spans 17 amino acids. CDR3 sequence reads: CASSSQLGGFGGSEAFF. For the CDR3, the DNA is TGTGCCAGCAGCTCCCAACTAGGGGGCTTTGGGGGATCTGAAGCTTTCTTT.

The CDR3 nucleotides are TGTGCCAGTGCAGGGGGCGCCGGAAAGAACACTGAAGCTTTCTTT. This sequence encodes CASAGGAGKNTEAFF. The chain combines TRBV5-6 with TRBJ1-1; 8 bases match TRBD1. Trimming removed 8 bases from V and 1 base from J; junction bases left unmatched: 10. CDR3 length: 15 residues. Germline V gene lookup returns CDR1 SGHDT and CDR2 YYEEEE.

The chain employs TRBV3-1 (or the pseudogene TRBV3-2) and TRBJ2-5; 8 nucleotides match TRBD2. This CDR3 comprises 15 residues. CDR1 and CDR2 (germline): LGHDT, YNNKEL (reference sequence). J gave up 2 bases and V 4 bases, and 6 bases lay outside the gene matches. The CDR3 region has the DNA TGTGCCAGCAGCCTTGACCGACTAGCGCAAGAGACCCAGTACTTC. Its protein is CASSLDRLAQETQYF.

The CDR3: CASGRTGGEGETQYF. The CDR3 DNA is TGCGCCAGCGGACGGACAGGGGGCGAGGGAGAGACCCAGTACTTC. The gene calls are TRBV5-1 and TRBJ2-5; 11 bases are shared with TRBD1. There are 15 residues in the CDR3. The germline CDR1 and CDR2 sequences are SGHRS and YFSETQ. Losses at the gene ends were 7 bases for V and 4 bases for J; bases not matched to a gene: 9.

V usage is TRBV5-4 and J usage is TRBJ2-5; 14 nucleotides align to TRBD2. Losses at the gene ends were 5 bases for V and 2 bases for J; bases not matched to a gene: 14. This CDR3 is built from 19 residues. The germline CDR1 and CDR2 sequences are SGHNT and YYREEE (reference sequence). The CDR3 bases are TGTGCCAGCAGGCCACCTGGGACTAGCGGGAGAGGCGGGCAAGAGACCCAGTACTTC. Translating it yields CASRPPGTSGRGGQETQYF.

This chain connects TRBV28 to TRBJ2-7; TRBD1 might be the D (6 bases). The V gene lost 6 bases and the J gene lost 3 bases, with 18 bases spanning the gap. In germline, CDR1 is MDHEN, CDR2 SYDVKM. The CDR3 spans 15 residues. CDR3 nucleotide sequence: TGTGCCAGCAGCCCCCCCACCGGGACAAACTACGAGCAGTACTTC. Translated: CASSPPTGTNYEQYF.

The rearrangement links TRBV28 to TRBJ2-6; TRBD2 matches at 9 bases. Germline values: CDR1 MDHEN, CDR2 SYDVKM. The CDR3 runs to 17 residues. J gave up 0 bases and V 6 bases, and 6 bases lay outside the gene matches. DNA for the CDR3: TGTGCCAGCAGGTTAGCGGGGGCGAGCTCTGGGGCCAACGTCCTGACTTTC. Encoded protein: CASRLAGASSGANVLTF.

V gene TRBV27 combines with J gene TRBJ2-7, with 13 bases identical to TRBD2. CDR3 length equals 14 residues. Germline V lookup: CDR1 MNHEY, CDR2 SMNVEV (reference sequence). V dropped 5 bases and J dropped 5; count of bases not matched to a gene: 3. The CDR3 region is CASSLGLAGDEQYF. The CDR3 coding sequence is TGTGCCAGCAGTCTTGGACTAGCGGGAGACGAGCAGTACTTC.

The gene calls are TRBV15 and TRBJ1-1; no clear D gene. The V gene's germline CDR1 is LNHNV and CDR2 YYDKDF (reference sequence). The V end lost 0 bases, the J end lost 3 bases, and 11 bases lay between the germline ends. The CDR3 loop spans 15 amino acids. This CDR3 is CATSREDGLYTEAFF. The CDR3 region has the DNA TGTGCCACCAGCAGAGAGGACGGACTGTACACTGAAGCTTTCTTT.

This chain links TRBV5-1 with TRBJ2-1; TRBD1 aligns across 11 bases. The CDR3 sequence is 16 residues long. The trim removed 0 bases at V and 6 bases at J, leaving 5 bases unmatched. Germline assignment: CDR1 SGHRS and CDR2 YFSETQ. The CDR3 DNA reads TGCGCCAGCAGCTTGGGTATCGGGACAGGGGGCAATGAGCAGTTCTTC. It specifies CASSLGIGTGGNEQFF.

This clone was counted once. The chain employs TRBV18 and TRBJ2-1; a weak D match, TRBD2 (5 bases). Trimming stripped 3 bases from V and 3 bases from J, with 12 bases between. This CDR3 spans 15 amino acids. CDR1 is KGHSH and CDR2 is LQKENI in the germline V gene. The CDR3 sequence: CASSPWEPVYNEQFF. CDR3 DNA sequence: TGTGCCAGCTCACCCTGGGAGCCCGTCTACAATGAGCAGTTCTTC.

CDR3 protein: CASSLRGPSNYGYTF. The CDR3 coding sequence is TGTGCCAGCAGCTTGAGGGGGCCCTCTAACTATGGCTACACCTTC. The chain uses TRBV5-6 and TRBJ1-2; 7 nucleotides match TRBD1. After removal of 1 base from V and 0 bases from J, the junction contained 3 bases not matched to a gene. Germline loops: CDR1 SGHDT, CDR2 YYEEEE. The CDR3 covers 15 residues.

This clone appeared a single time. The V and J genes are TRBV25-1 and TRBJ2-6; perhaps TRBD1 as D (6 bases). Germline V gives CDR1 MGHDK, CDR2 SYGVNS. The CDR3 loop spans 16 amino acids. V lost 2 bases, J lost 2 bases, and 10 bases lay in between. The CDR3 coding sequence is TGTGCCAGCAGTGAAGCCAACAGGGCTGGGGCCAACGTCCTGACTTTC. Its translation: CASSEANRAGANVLTF.

The V gene is TRBV4-1, the J gene TRBJ1-1; D perhaps matches TRBD1 (6 bases). CDR1 and CDR2 from the germline V gene are MGHRA and YSYEKL. Deletions cut 0 bases from V and 4 bases from J, with 15 bases between. The CDR3 runs to 16 residues. CDR3 DNA sequence: TGCGCCAGCAGCCAAGATCCCCAGGGGTGGGTCACTGAAGCTTTCTTT. Amino acids: CASSQDPQGWVTEAFF.

This chain connects TRBV2 to TRBJ1-2; D not certain. There are 14 residues in the CDR3. CDR1 is SNHLY and CDR2 is FYNNEI in the germline V gene. Trimming took off 5 bases at V and 1 base at J, with 11 bases between the two ends. The CDR3 nucleotides read TGTGCCAGCAGTAGCTCTAGCTATAACTATGGCTACACCTTC. Amino acids: CASSSSSYNYGYTF. Drawing the rest from reference TRBV2 and TRBJ1-2, the complete variable domain is EPEVTQTPSHQVTQMGQEVILRCVPISNHLYFYWYRQILGQKVEFLVSFYNNEISEKSEIFDDQFSVERPDGSNFTLKIRSTKLEDSAMYFCASSSSSYNYGYTFGSGTRLTVV.

The CDR3 sequence: CASSAQARNQPQHF. The CDR3 coding sequence is TGTGCCAGCAGTGCGCAGGCTCGAAATCAGCCCCAGCATTTT. The chain is built from TRBV2 and TRBJ1-5, with D unclear. The length of the CDR3 is 14 residues. Trimming removed 4 bases from V and 4 bases from J, with 11 bases in between. The V gene's germline CDR1 is SNHLY and CDR2 FYNNEI.

J is TRBJ2-1 and V is TRBV5-6, with 9 nucleotides matching TRBD2. From germline, CDR1 is SGHDT and CDR2 YYEEEE. The CDR3 spans 17 residues. After removal of 3 bases from V and 2 bases from J, the junction contained 9 bases not matched to a gene. CDR3 sequence reads: CASSSRFLAGPYNEQFF. CDR3 in DNA: TGTGCCAGCAGCTCACGCTTTCTAGCGGGACCCTACAATGAGCAGTTCTTC.

The chain couples TRBV28 to TRBJ2-3; a weak D match, TRBD1 (6 bases). This CDR3 comprises 14 residues. Germline CDR1 and CDR2: MDHEN and SYDVKM. V was clipped by 5 bases and J by 2 bases, with 11 bases between them. DNA for the CDR3: TGTGCCAGCAGTAAGACAGGTACCACAGATACGCAGTATTTT. Translating gives CASSKTGTTDTQYF.

This sequence joins TRBV9 and TRBJ2-5, with D possibly TRBD1 on 6 matching bases. Between the trimmed V and J ends, which lost 4 bases and 2 bases, there was a span of 12 bases. This CDR3 is built from 14 residues. Germline V gene lookup returns CDR1 SGDLS and CDR2 YYNGEE. CDR3 in DNA: TGTGCCAGCAGCCCTCCAGGGGTTCAAGAGACCCAGTACTTC. It is translated as CASSPPGVQETQYF.

The chain links TRBV19 to TRBJ2-1; 8 bases agree with TRBD1. Germline V gene sequence: CDR1 LNHDA, CDR2 SQIVND (reference sequence). Trimming at V came to 7 bases and at J to 7 bases, leaving 12 bases not matched to a gene. The CDR3 extends over 15 amino acids. The CDR3 DNA follows: TGTGCCAGTAAGGTTGGCAGGGGGCGAGGAAATGAGCAGTTCTTC. Protein product: CASKVGRGRGNEQFF.

The V gene is TRBV5-6, the J gene TRBJ2-1; 9 bases are shared with TRBD2. This CDR3 spans 18 amino acids. The V gene end was trimmed by 2 bases and the J gene end by 0 bases; junction bases not matched to a gene: 9. CDR1 and CDR2 (germline): SGHDT, YYEEEE. The CDR3 DNA reads TGTGCCAGCAGCTTCCCCGGGACTAGCTTCAGCTCCTACAATGAGCAGTTCTTC. Protein sequence: CASSFPGTSFSSYNEQFF.

This clone showed up just a few times. This chain connects TRBV18 to TRBJ1-1, with 7 bases lining up with TRBD1. The trim removed 3 bases at V and 8 bases at J, leaving 9 bases unmatched. The CDR3 consists of 14 residues. Germline V gives CDR1 KGHSH, CDR2 LQKENI. The DNA for the CDR3 is TGTGCCAGCTCACCTTTTTCAGGGGGAGTGGAAGCTTTCTTT. The encoded protein is CASSPFSGGVEAFF.

The gene calls are TRBV7-9 and TRBJ1-5; TRBD1 might be the D (5 bases). Germline V gives CDR1 SEHNR, CDR2 FQNEAQ (reference sequence). The length of the CDR3 is 15 residues. Trimming stripped 2 bases from V and 1 base from J, with 9 bases between. The CDR3 here is CASSLSGVSNQPQHF. DNA of the CDR3: TGTGCCAGCAGCTTATCGGGGGTGAGCAATCAGCCCCAGCATTTT.

The V call is TRBV19, the J call TRBJ2-3, with 13 bases lining up with TRBD2. CDR1 and CDR2 from the germline V gene are LNHDA and SQIVND (reference sequence). CDR3 length: 18 amino acids. V shed 4 bases and J 4 bases; nucleotides not matched to a gene: 11. CDR3 loop: CASSTRPTSGGAPDTQYF. Written as DNA, the CDR3 is TGTGCCAGTAGTACCCGCCCCACTAGCGGGGGGGCCCCAGATACGCAGTATTTT.

This clone came up once. This chain joins TRBV27 and TRBJ2-1; 9 positions match TRBD1. Looked up from germline, CDR1 is MNHEY and CDR2 is SMNVEV (reference sequence). With 5 bases clipped from V and 11 bases from J, the junction kept 19 bases outside the gene matches. The CDR3 runs 17 residues. CDR3 sequence (DNA): TGTGCCAGCAGTCCAGGGACAGGGTTTATCCTACGCCCCAAGCAGTTCTTC. It encodes CASSPGTGFILRPKQFF.

This chain uses TRBV30 with TRBJ1-3; D may be TRBD1 (5 bases). The germline V gene encodes CDR1 GTSNPN and CDR2 SVGIG (reference sequence). V lost 2 bases to trimming and J lost 4 bases, with 12 bases between them. CDR3 size: 14 residues. CDR3: CAWSPGGYGNTIYF. CDR3 DNA: TGTGCCTGGAGTCCCGGGGGTTACGGAAACACCATATATTTT.

This chain connects TRBV7-2 to TRBJ2-7; TRBD1 aligns across 7 bases. Trimming removed 5 bases from V and 3 bases from J; junction bases left unmatched: 10. In germline, CDR1 is SGHTA, CDR2 FQGNSA. CDR3 length: 15 amino acids. The CDR3 sequence: CASSVPGQLVYEQYF. The CDR3 DNA reads TGTGCCAGCAGCGTTCCGGGACAGTTAGTCTACGAGCAGTACTTC.

The chain employs TRBV3-1 (or the pseudogene TRBV3-2) and TRBJ2-1, with 9 nucleotides matching TRBD2. Germline assignment: CDR1 LGHDT and CDR2 YNNKEL (reference sequence). This CDR3 contains 15 residues. With V trimmed by 3 bases and J by 10 bases, 10 bases remained unmatched. The chain's CDR3 is CASSQAGTSLREQFF. The CDR3 region has the DNA TGTGCCAGCAGCCAGGCCGGGACTAGCCTAAGAGAGCAGTTCTTC.

The CDR3 region has the DNA TGTGCCAGCAGTTACTCGAAGGGGTCTGGGGCCAACGTCCTGACTTTC. Its protein product is CASSYSKGSGANVLTF. The V call is TRBV6-5, the J call TRBJ2-6; a possible D gene is TRBD1 (5 bases). From germline, CDR1 is MNHEY and CDR2 SVGAGI. The CDR3 is 16 residues long. V was clipped by 0 bases and J by 1 base, with 7 bases between them.

This chain joins TRBV27 and TRBJ2-3; tentative D call: TRBD2 (5 bases). The CDR3 runs 13 residues. Germline lookup yields CDR1 MNHEY and CDR2 SMNVEV (reference sequence). V dropped 8 bases and J dropped 0 bases, with 9 bases sitting between them. The CDR3 region is CASSPGSTDTQYF. The CDR3 nucleotides read TGTGCCAGCTCCCCGGGGAGCACAGATACGCAGTATTTT.